The clone carrying this T cell receptor (beta chain) has at least ten counts. Its antigen is unknown. The record originates from a study of CD8 T cells in ankylosing spondylitis. Study observations and caveats: Disease-linked clones reportedly showed significant enrichment in matched ankylosing spondylitis synovial fluid.

TCRdb called the 5' RACE reads again in MiXCR, with one record for every CDR3 protein. Of about 250,000 distinct CDR3 sequences in the sample, more than 9% were seen once. V lost 2 bases and J lost 4; bases outside the gene matches: 8. Germline CDR1 reads LGHDT; CDR2 reads YNNKEL (reference sequence). CDR3 size: 16 residues. The sample was blood, either unsorted or a sorted T cell fraction (not recorded which). The source of this sequence is a male donor with ankylosing spondylitis or in good health (not recorded which). The chain uses TRBV3-1 and TRBJ2-3; 8 bases fit TRBD2. The CDR3 protein is CASSQSGGAMADTQYF. CDR3 in DNA: TGTGCCAGCAGCCAATCGGGGGGGGCCATGGCAGATACGCAGTATTTT.